This paragraph covers one T cell receptor beta chain sequence. Its antigen is currently unknown. Germline CDR1 reads LGHNA; CDR2 reads YNFKEQ. The ends lost 6 bases at V and 7 bases at J; junction bases unmatched: 11. CDR3 size: 15 residues. This sample is part of a study of OX40 agonist ivuxolimab in advanced cancers. Background on the study: A mean age of roughly 60 years, range roughly 20 to 80, was recorded, and approximately 79% were male.

Broader study findings: Clonal expansion was seen in CD4+ and CD8+ blood T cells by week 6 at 0.1 to 3.0 mg/kg.

Sequencing used immunoSEQ multiplex PCR; TCRdb keeps in-frame clones, though not all of them. The sample has tens of thousands of clones; around 93% are singletons. V and J are TRBV4-2 and TRBJ1-5, with 8 bases identical to TRBD1. The sequence derives from an adult with an advanced solid tumor such as melanoma, head and neck, liver or kidney cancer. Sequenced material: CD4+ or CD8+ T cells sorted from blood, taken in a trial of the OX40 agonist ivuxolimab. The CDR3 loop reads CASSLRVGQGQPQHF. The DNA for the CDR3 is TGTGCCAGCAGTCTCCGTGTCGGACAGGGCCAGCCCCAGCATTTT.